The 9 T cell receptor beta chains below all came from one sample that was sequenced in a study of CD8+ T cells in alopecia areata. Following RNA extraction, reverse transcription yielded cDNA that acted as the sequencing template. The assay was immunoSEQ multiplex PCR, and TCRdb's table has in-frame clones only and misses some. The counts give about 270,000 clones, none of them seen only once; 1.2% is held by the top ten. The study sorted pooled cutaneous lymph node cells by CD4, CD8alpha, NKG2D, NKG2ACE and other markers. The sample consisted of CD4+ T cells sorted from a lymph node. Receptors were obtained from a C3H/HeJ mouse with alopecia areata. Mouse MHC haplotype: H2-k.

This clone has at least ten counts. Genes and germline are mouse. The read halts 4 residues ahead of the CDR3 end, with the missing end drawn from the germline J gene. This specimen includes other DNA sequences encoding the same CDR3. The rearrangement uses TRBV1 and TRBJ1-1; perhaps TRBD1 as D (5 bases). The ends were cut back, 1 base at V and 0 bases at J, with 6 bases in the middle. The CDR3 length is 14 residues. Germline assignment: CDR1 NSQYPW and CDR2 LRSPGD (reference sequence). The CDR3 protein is CTCSAGTTNTEVFF. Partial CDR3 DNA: TGCACCTGCAGTGCAGGGACAACAAACACA.

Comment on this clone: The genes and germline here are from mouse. The covered CDR3 bases are TGCACCTGCAGTGCCGACTGGGGGATTTTTGCT. It is translated as CTCSADWGIFA. Given in full, the CDR3 is CTCSADWGIFAEQFF. V and J are TRBV1 and TRBJ2-1, with TRBD2 matching over 9 bases. The read stops 4 residues short of the end of the CDR3; the missing end is completed from the germline J gene. V was clipped by 3 bases and J by 6 bases; unmatched bases: 6. CDR3 length: 15 amino acids. Germline V CDR1 and CDR2: NSQYPW, LRSPGD (reference sequence).

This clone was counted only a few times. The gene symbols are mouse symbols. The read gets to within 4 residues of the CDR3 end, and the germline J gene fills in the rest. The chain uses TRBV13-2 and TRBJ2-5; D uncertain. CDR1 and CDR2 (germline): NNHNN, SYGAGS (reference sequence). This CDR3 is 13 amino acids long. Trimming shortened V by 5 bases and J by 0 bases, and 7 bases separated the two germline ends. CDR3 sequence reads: CASGNRNQDTQYF. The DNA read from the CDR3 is TGTGCCAGCGGGAACAGAAACCAAGAC.

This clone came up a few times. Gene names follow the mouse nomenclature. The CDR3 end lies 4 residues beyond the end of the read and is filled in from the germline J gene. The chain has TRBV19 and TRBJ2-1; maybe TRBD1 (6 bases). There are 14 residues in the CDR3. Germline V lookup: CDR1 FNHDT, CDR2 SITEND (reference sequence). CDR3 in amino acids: CASSMRGIQAEQFF. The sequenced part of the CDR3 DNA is TGTGCCAGCAGTATGAGGGGGATTCAAGCT.

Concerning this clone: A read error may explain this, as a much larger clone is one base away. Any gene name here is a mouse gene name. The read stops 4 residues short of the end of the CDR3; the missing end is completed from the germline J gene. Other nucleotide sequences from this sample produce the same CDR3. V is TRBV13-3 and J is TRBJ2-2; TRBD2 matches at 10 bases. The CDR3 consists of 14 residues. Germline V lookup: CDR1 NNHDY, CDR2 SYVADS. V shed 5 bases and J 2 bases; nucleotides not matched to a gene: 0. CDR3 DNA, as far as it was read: TGTGCCAGCAGGGACTGGGGGAACACCGGG. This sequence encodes CASRDWGNTG. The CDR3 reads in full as CASRDWGNTGQLYF.

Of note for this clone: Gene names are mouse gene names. The CDR3 bases that were read are TGTGCCAGCAGTGATGCTGGGGAGGACACCGGG. Translating gives CASSDAGEDTG. The whole CDR3 sequence is CASSDAGEDTGQLYF. V and J are TRBV13-1 and TRBJ2-2; D possibly corresponds to TRBD2 (6 bases). The CDR3 goes on 4 residues after the read ends, and that part is filled in from the germline J gene. CDR1 is NSHNY, CDR2 SYGAGN, per germline. Trimming removed 0 bases at V and 3 bases at J, with 9 bases between. The CDR3 has 15 amino acids.

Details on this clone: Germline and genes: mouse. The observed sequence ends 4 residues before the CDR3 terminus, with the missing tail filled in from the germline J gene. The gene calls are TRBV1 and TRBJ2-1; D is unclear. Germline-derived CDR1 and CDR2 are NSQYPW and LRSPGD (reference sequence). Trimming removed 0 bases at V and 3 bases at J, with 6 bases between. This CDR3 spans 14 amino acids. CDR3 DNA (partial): TGCACCTGCAGTGCAGATCACACCTATGCT. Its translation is CTCSADHTYA. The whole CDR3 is CTCSADHTYAEQFF.

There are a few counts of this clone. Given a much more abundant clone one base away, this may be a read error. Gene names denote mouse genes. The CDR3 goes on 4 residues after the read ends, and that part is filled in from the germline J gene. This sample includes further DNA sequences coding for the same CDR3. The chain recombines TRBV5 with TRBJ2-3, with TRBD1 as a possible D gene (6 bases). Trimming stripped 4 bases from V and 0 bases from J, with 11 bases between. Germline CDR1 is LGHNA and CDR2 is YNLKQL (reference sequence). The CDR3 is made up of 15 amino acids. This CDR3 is CASSRGTTSAETLYF. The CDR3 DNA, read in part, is TGTGCCAGCAGCCGCGGGACAACTAGTGCAGAA.

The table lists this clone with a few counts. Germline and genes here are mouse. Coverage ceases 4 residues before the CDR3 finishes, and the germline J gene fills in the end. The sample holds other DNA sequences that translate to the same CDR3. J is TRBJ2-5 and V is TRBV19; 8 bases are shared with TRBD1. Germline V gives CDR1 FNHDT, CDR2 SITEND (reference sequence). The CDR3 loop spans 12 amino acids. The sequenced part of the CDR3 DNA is TGTGCCAGCCGGGACAGGAAAGAC. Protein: CASRDRKD. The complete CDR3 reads CASRDRKDTQYF.